Shown below are 7 T cell receptor beta chains from a single sample sequenced in a study of blood T cell repertoires in COVID-19. The protocol was immunoSEQ multiplex PCR, while the TCRdb copy is restricted to in-frame clones and leaves out a portion. The data contain about 240,000 clones, approximately 78% of them singletons. Sequenced input: peripheral blood. Receptor source: an elderly woman with COVID-19, enrolled during active disease.

V is TRBV14 and J is TRBJ1-2; D not resolved. CDR3 length: 13 amino acids. Germline CDR1 SGHDN, CDR2 FVKESK. V dropped 2 bases and J dropped 3 bases, with 7 bases sitting between them. The CDR3 region has the DNA TGTGCCAGCAGCCAATTTCTCGACTATGGCTACACCTTC. Translating it yields CASSQFLDYGYTF. The whole variable domain, remainder taken from reference TRBV14 and TRBJ1-2, is EAGVTQFPSHSVIEKGQTVTLRCDPISGHDNLYWYRRVMGKEIKFLLHFVKESKQDESGMPNNRFLAERTGGTYSTLKVQPAELEDSGVYFCASSQFLDYGYTFGSGTRLTVV.

The chain joins TRBV28 to TRBJ2-7, with D maybe TRBD1 (6 bases). The germline V gene encodes CDR1 MDHEN and CDR2 SYDVKM. Trimming removed 2 bases from V and 1 base from J, with 12 bases in between. This CDR3 spans 15 amino acids. The CDR3 here is CASSLRTRGSYEQYF. The CDR3 DNA reads TGTGCCAGCAGTTTACGAACCAGGGGATCCTACGAGCAGTACTTC.

The chain carries TRBV19 and TRBJ1-2, with D hard to call. V shed 4 bases and J shed 0 bases, with 9 bases lying between them. Germline lookup yields CDR1 LNHDA and CDR2 SQIVND (reference sequence). The CDR3 is 14 residues long. CDR3 in DNA: TGTGCCAGTAGTAGGGCCAGCACTAACTATGGCTACACCTTC. It codes for CASSRASTNYGYTF.

This clone has more than one count but fewer than ten. This chain connects TRBV10-2 to TRBJ2-5; 8 nucleotides align to TRBD1. Germline V gene data show CDR1 as WSHSY and CDR2 as SAAADI. The CDR3 runs 13 residues. V shed 6 bases and J 4 bases; nucleotides not matched to a gene: 4. CDR3 sequence (DNA): TGCGCCAGCAGGTTGGACAGGGTAGAGACCCAGTACTTC. Protein: CASRLDRVETQYF.

V is TRBV28 and J is TRBJ1-2, with TRBD1 matching over 9 bases. V trimming: 4 bases; J trimming: 8 bases; junction bases outside the gene matches: 14. This CDR3 comprises 16 residues. Germline V lookup: CDR1 MDHEN, CDR2 SYDVKM. The CDR3 spells CASSSTGTGIKEGYTF. The CDR3 region has the DNA TGTGCCAGCAGTTCGACCGGGACAGGGATAAAGGAGGGCTACACCTTC.

With respect to this clone: Distinct nucleotide sequences in the sample also encode this CDR3. The rearrangement joins TRBV7-2 to TRBJ1-3, with a tentative D call TRBD1 (5 bases). The CDR3 has 14 residues. Germline V gene sequence: CDR1 SGHTA, CDR2 FQGNSA. The ends were cut back, 2 bases at V and 7 bases at J, with 12 bases in the middle. The CDR3 spells CASSLTGGGNTIYF. The CDR3 coding sequence is TGTGCCAGCAGCTTAACGGGGGGAGGTAACACCATATATTTT.

The chain links TRBV27 to TRBJ1-5, with D hard to call. V was pared by 0 bases and J by 2 bases, with 17 bases between. CDR3 length equals 18 residues. Germline V gene sequence: CDR1 MNHEY, CDR2 SMNVEV (reference sequence). In DNA form, the CDR3 reads TGTGCCAGCAGTTTATCGATGTCGGGAGTACGTGGCAATCAGCCCCAGCATTTT. This codes for CASSLSMSGVRGNQPQHF.